Below, 6 T cell receptor beta chains from the same sample are listed, as sequenced in a study of technical replicates of blood from a few donors. TCRdb's table, derived via immunoSEQ multiplex PCR, lists solely in-frame clones and lacks some. The sample has about 13,000 clones, over 90% seen once. Material for sequencing was PBMCs. The source is a human donor in good health.

The chain has TRBV30 and TRBJ1-4; D might be TRBD1 (5 bases). Germline loops: CDR1 GTSNPN, CDR2 SVGIG (reference sequence). This CDR3 has 15 residues. V was cut by 3 bases and J by 3 bases, with 14 bases left in between. The CDR3 region has the DNA TGTGCCTGGAGGCCCTCGGGACTTTCTAATGAAAAACTGTTTTTT. Its translation: CAWRPSGLSNEKLFF.

This chain joins TRBV27 and TRBJ2-2; 7 nucleotides align to TRBD1. The CDR3 loop spans 12 amino acids. J was trimmed by 8 bases and V by 9 bases; bases with no gene match: 6. Looked up from germline, CDR1 is MNHEY and CDR2 is SMNVEV (reference sequence). CDR3 sequence (DNA): TGTGCCAGTAGGGGGCGCGGGGGGGAGCTGTTTTTT. It is translated as CASRGRGGELFF.

CDR3 amino acids: CASSLDSVYNGYTF. CDR3 in DNA: TGTGCCAGCTCACTCGACAGTGTCTATAATGGCTACACCTTC. This chain uses TRBV18 with TRBJ1-2; D might be TRBD1 (5 bases). Per germline, CDR1 KGHSH and CDR2 LQKENI. The CDR3 has 14 amino acids. The V gene lost 4 bases and the J gene lost 6 bases, with 15 bases spanning the gap.

The chain carries TRBV5-1 and TRBJ1-1; 9 nucleotides align to TRBD1. CDR1 is SGHRS, CDR2 YFSETQ, per germline. V dropped 4 bases and J dropped 2; count of bases not matched to a gene: 6. The CDR3 has 15 residues. The CDR3 loop reads CASSGMGQGNTEAFF. The DNA for the CDR3 is TGCGCCAGCAGCGGGATGGGACAGGGAAACACTGAAGCTTTCTTT.

CDR3 coding DNA: TGTGCCAGCAGCTTAGACGAGCGAGGATTCTATGGCTACACCTTC. Residues: CASSLDERGFYGYTF. The gene calls are TRBV7-2 and TRBJ1-2; D ambiguous. Trimming removed 1 base at V and 4 bases at J, with 13 bases between. Germline V gene lookup returns CDR1 SGHTA and CDR2 FQGNSA. This CDR3 has 15 residues.

The chain couples TRBV15 to TRBJ1-1, with D hard to call. Germline values: CDR1 LNHNV, CDR2 YYDKDF (reference sequence). The CDR3 runs to 14 residues. V was shortened by 8 bases and J by 4 bases, with 17 bases between the two germline ends. CDR3 region: CATGIADRGTEAFF. CDR3 sequence (DNA): TGTGCCACCGGTATTGCAGACCGGGGCACTGAAGCTTTCTTT.